This entry is about one T cell receptor beta chain. Per the study methods: From reference gene primer amplification, estimates of nucleated cell counts were derived. The method was immunoSEQ multiplex PCR; TCRdb's version includes in-frame clones alone and lacks a portion of them. The V and J calls and clone size were taken over from that table, and D and trimming were inferred from the DNA. The sample consists of around 440,000 clones, around 88% of them appearing once. V lost 2 bases and J lost 4, with 11 bases in between. The CDR3 loop spans 14 amino acids. The germline gives CDR1 MNHNS, CDR2 SASEGT. The data derive from a study of blood T cell repertoires in COVID-19. Whole-study context: PBMCs, B-cell-depleted T cells, or T cells were the source of the cDNA or gDNA that made up the material.

This chain links TRBV6-1 with TRBJ1-2; no clear D gene. The TCR originated in a woman in her forties or fifties with COVID-19, enrolled during active disease. Sequenced input: peripheral blood. The CDR3 protein is CASSELGSLYGYTF. CDR3 bases: TGTGCCAGCAGTGAATTGGGCAGCCTCTATGGCTACACCTTC.